Below, one T cell receptor (beta chain) is given with its context. These data originate in a study of blood T cell repertoires in COVID-19. Background on the study: COVID-19 samples, acute and convalescent, were from the United States, Italy and Spain. Sources were T cells, B-cell-depleted T cells, or PBMCs; the material itself was cDNA or gDNA.

Germline V gene lookup returns CDR1 MNHEY and CDR2 SMNVEV (reference sequence). V lost 1 base and J lost 5; bases outside the gene matches: 4. This CDR3 spans 14 amino acids. Only in-frame clones appear in the TCRdb table, and some are missing; sequencing was by immunoSEQ multiplex PCR. The sample has around 71,000 clones, around 85% seen once. Material for sequencing was peripheral blood. The receptor was isolated from an elderly man with acute or convalescent COVID-19. The J gene is TRBJ2-5, the V gene TRBV27; 7 nucleotides align to TRBD2. DNA for the CDR3: TGTGCCAGCAGTTTATGGGGGGGGGAGGAGACCCAGTACTTC. This translates into CASSLWGGEETQYF.